A selection of T cell receptor beta chains follows, all from one sample in a study of blood T cells in healthy people across ages. TCRdb reanalysed the 5' RACE reads using MiXCR and keeps one entry per CDR3 protein. The sample holds more than 650,000 distinct CDR3 sequences, about 48% seen once. Sequenced sample: blood. These receptors were taken from a man older than 75 in good health. Both conserved end residues are part of each CDR3. D genes are given only for firm matches. Clone size is not always given. Where it is, it says once, few, many or a class for expanded clones.

TRBV27	.	TRBD1	TRBJ2-5	CASSLSGQGSQETQYF	TGTGCCAGCAGCCTCTCGGGACAGGGCTCCCAAGAGACCCAGTACTTC
TRBV27	once	TRBD1	TRBJ1-1	CASSLRTGKDTEAFF	TGTGCCAGCAGCCTACGGACAGGCAAGGACACTGAAGCTTTCTTT
TRBV12-3/TRBV12-4	few	.	TRBJ2-7	CASNPLAGSYEQYF	TGTGCCAGCAATCCCCTGGCGGGGTCCTACGAGCAGTACTTC
TRBV20-1	few	.	TRBJ2-5	CSAVVDSLANEQYF	TGCAGTGCTGTGGTCGACAGTCTTGCCAATGAGCAGTACTTC
TRBV27	few	.	TRBJ1-5	CASSLWGQPQHF	TGTGCCAGCAGTTTATGGGGTCAGCCCCAGCATTTT
TRBV12-3/TRBV12-4	once	.	TRBJ2-1	CASSPPGAGVWEQFF	TGTGCCAGCAGCCCCCCGGGGGCGGGAGTTTGGGAGCAGTTCTTC
TRBV6-7	few	.	TRBJ2-7	CASSYSSITGDYEQYF	TGTGCCAGCAGTTACTCGAGTATAACAGGTGATTACGAGCAGTACTTC
TRBV20-1	.	.	TRBJ1-5	CSARPPGGQPQHF	TGCAGTGCTCGCCCCCCTGGAGGTCAGCCCCAGCATTTT
TRBV29-1	few	TRBD2	TRBJ2-1	CSAEGLAGGQGSYNEQFF	TGCAGCGCTGAGGGACTAGCGGGAGGACAGGGCTCCTACAATGAGCAGTTCTTC
TRBV3-1	.	.	TRBJ2-5	CASSHVPNEQYF	TGTGCCAGCAGCCATGTACCGAATGAGCAGTACTTC
TRBV25-1	.	TRBD2	TRBJ2-7	CASSDRTSGTYEQYF	TGTGCCAGCAGTGACCGAACTAGCGGGACCTACGAGCAGTACTTC
TRBV24-1	few	TRBD2	TRBJ2-1	CATSDLSTSGSVNEQFF	TGTGCCACCAGTGATTTGTCAACTAGCGGGAGCGTTAATGAGCAGTTCTTC
TRBV20-1	.	TRBD2	TRBJ2-1	CSASIAGGNEQFF	TGCAGTGCTAGTATAGCGGGAGGCAATGAGCAGTTCTTC
TRBV7-8	once	TRBD2	TRBJ2-7	CASSSPTGGSYEQYF	TGTGCCAGCAGCTCACCAACGGGAGGGAGCTACGAGCAGTACTTC
TRBV6-6	few	.	TRBJ2-5	CASKGSTAQETQYF	TGTGCCAGCAAAGGCTCGACAGCCCAAGAGACCCAGTACTTC
TRBV20-1	few	TRBD2	TRBJ2-3	CSAIPREGRDTQYF	TGCAGTGCTATCCCGCGGGAGGGCCGCGATACGCAGTATTTT
TRBV6-5	once	.	TRBJ2-2	CASSYPGVGRLELFF	TGTGCCAGCAGTTACCCGGGGGTGGGACGATTGGAGCTGTTTTTT
TRBV7-2	.	TRBD1	TRBJ2-7	CASSLVWGQGNYEQYF	TGTGCCAGCAGCTTAGTTTGGGGACAGGGCAACTACGAGCAGTACTTC
TRBV5-5	.	TRBD1	TRBJ2-7	CASSSGQGAPYEQYF	TGTGCCAGCAGCTCGGGACAGGGGGCACCCTACGAGCAGTACTTC
TRBV18	.	.	TRBJ2-7	CASSPDPGEQYF	TGTGCCAGCTCACCGGACCCGGGGGAGCAGTACTTC
TRBV29-1	.	TRBD1	TRBJ1-1	CSVVALQGDTEAFF	TGCAGCGTTGTGGCCCTGCAGGGGGACACTGAAGCTTTCTTT
TRBV7-2	.	.	TRBJ2-7	CASSLMGGGRSEQYF	TGTGCCAGCAGCTTAATGGGGGGGGGCCGTTCCGAGCAGTACTTC
TRBV7-2	few	TRBD1	TRBJ1-2	CASSSGQGRYGYTF	TGTGCCAGCAGCTCAGGACAGGGGCGGTATGGCTACACCTTC
TRBV6-2/TRBV6-3	once	TRBD2	TRBJ2-7	CASSYRASGRYEQYF	TGTGCCAGCAGTTACAGGGCTAGCGGGAGGTACGAGCAGTACTTC
TRBV12-3/TRBV12-4	.	TRBD2	TRBJ2-7	CASSLASSGLTYEQYF	TGTGCCAGCAGTTTAGCTTCTAGCGGCTTGACCTACGAGCAGTACTTC
TRBV7-3	few	.	TRBJ1-1	CASSEGGSTEAFF	TGTGCCAGCAGCGAAGGGGGAAGTACTGAAGCTTTCTTT